The rows below give T cell receptor beta chains drawn from one sample of a study of Ad26.COV2.S vaccination and SARS-CoV-2 variants. Assay: immunoSEQ multiplex PCR; the TCRdb copy retains only in-frame clones and omits some. The sample gives about 680,000 clones, more than 70% of which show up once; about 1.5% is in the top ten. This specimen consisted of peripheral blood, obtained in a trial of Ad26.COV2.S vaccine versus placebo. These receptors were obtained from a person between 18 and 60 years old who received the Ad26.COV2.S COVID-19 vaccine or a placebo. The CDR3 runs from the conserved cysteine through the conserved F or W. D genes are given only for firm matches. Only part of the rows carry a size: once, few, many, or a class if the clone is expanded.

clone_size,j_call,v_call,d_call,cdr3_aa,cdr3_nt
NA,TRBJ2-4,TRBV10-3,NA,CASANALAKNIQYF,TGTGCCTCGGCCAATGCCTTAGCCAAAAACATTCAGTACTTC
NA,TRBJ2-2,TRBV6-2/TRBV6-3,NA,CASSYRRITGELFF,TGTGCCAGCAGTTATCGGCGAATCACCGGGGAGCTGTTTTTT
NA,TRBJ2-6,TRBV21-1,NA,CASSLEGQGALDGANVLTF,TGTGCCAGCAGCTTGGAGGGACAGGGGGCTCTCGACGGGGCCAACGTCCTGACTTTC
NA,TRBJ2-1,TRBV6-5,TRBD2,CASSASGGGYNEQFF,TGTGCCAGCAGCGCCAGCGGCGGGGGCTACAATGAGCAGTTCTTC
NA,TRBJ2-6,TRBV14,TRBD1,CASSQTGGYSGANVLTF,TGTGCCAGCAGCCAAACAGGGGGCTACTCTGGGGCCAACGTCCTGACTTTC
NA,TRBJ2-1,TRBV19,NA,CASHTPSESSYNEQFF,TGTGCCAGTCACACTCCTAGCGAGAGCTCCTACAATGAGCAGTTCTTC
once,TRBJ2-5,TRBV25-1,NA,CASSDVSETQYF,TGTGCCAGCAGTGATGTCAGTGAGACCCAGTACTTC
NA,TRBJ2-7,TRBV18,TRBD2,CASSPPNKRELSEQYF,TGTGCCAGCTCACCACCGAATAAGCGGGAGTTGTCCGAGCAGTACTTC
NA,TRBJ2-7,TRBV10-3,TRBD2,CAITESPGRSYEQYF,TGTGCCATCACCGAGTCCCCCGGGAGGTCCTACGAGCAGTACTTC
NA,TRBJ2-3,TRBV5-1,NA,CASSLPLHTDTQYF,TGCGCCAGCAGCTTGCCACTGCACACAGATACGCAGTATTTT
NA,TRBJ1-4,TRBV12-3/TRBV12-4,NA,CASSTRAGEKLFF,TGTGCCAGCAGTACCAGGGCGGGTGAAAAACTGTTTTTT
NA,TRBJ1-1,TRBV6-5,NA,CASSYSDSYTEAFF,TGTGCCAGCAGTTACTCCGACAGCTACACTGAAGCTTTCTTT
NA,TRBJ1-2,TRBV6-5,TRBD1,CASSGQGRGYTF,TGTGCCAGCAGCGGACAGGGGAGAGGCTACACCTTC
once,TRBJ2-3,TRBV29-1,TRBD2,CSVDREGLIADTQYF,TGCAGCGTTGATCGGGAGGGCCTGATTGCAGATACGCAGTATTTT
NA,TRBJ2-2,TRBV10-3,TRBD1,CAISNTGEQVTGELFF,TGTGCCATCAGCAACACAGGGGAGCAAGTCACCGGGGAGCTGTTTTTT
NA,TRBJ2-2,TRBV11-2,NA,CASSGGARNTGELFF,TGTGCCAGCAGCGGGGGGGCGCGGAACACCGGGGAGCTGTTTTTT
NA,TRBJ2-2,TRBV18,TRBD2,CASSPPQRGTNTGELFF,TGTGCCAGCTCACCACCACAGCGGGGTACTAACACCGGGGAGCTGTTTTTT
NA,TRBJ2-7,TRBV11-2,TRBD2,CASSLGLAVLSYEQYF,TGTGCCAGCAGCCTGGGACTAGCGGTCCTCTCCTACGAGCAGTACTTC
NA,TRBJ2-3,TRBV9,TRBD2,CASSISGSAADTQYF,TGTGCCAGCAGCATTAGCGGGTCCGCGGCAGATACGCAGTATTTT
NA,TRBJ1-2,TRBV4-3,NA,CASSQEGRAGGYTF,TGCGCCAGCAGCCAAGAGGGCAGGGCGGGCGGCTACACCTTC
NA,TRBJ2-1,TRBV7-2,TRBD2,CASSAGTSVRNEQFF,TGTGCCAGCAGCGCCGGGACTAGCGTTCGGAATGAGCAGTTCTTC
NA,TRBJ2-1,TRBV9,TRBD2,CASSVRGGYNEQFF,TGTGCCAGCAGCGTACGCGGGGGCTACAATGAGCAGTTCTTC
NA,TRBJ2-7,TRBV10-3,NA,CAISPQENEQYF,TGTGCCATCAGTCCACAGGAAAACGAGCAGTACTTC
few,TRBJ1-1,TRBV2,TRBD1,CASSSETGRKNTEAFF,TGTGCCAGCAGCTCCGAGACAGGGCGTAAGAACACTGAAGCTTTCTTT
NA,TRBJ2-2,TRBV7-2,NA,CASSLMRGRNTGELFF,TGTGCCAGCAGCTTAATGCGGGGCCGGAACACCGGGGAGCTGTTTTTT
NA,TRBJ2-3,TRBV7-9,TRBD1,CASSLARDRGSDTQYF,TGTGCCAGCAGCTTAGCCCGGGACAGGGGTTCAGATACGCAGTATTTT
once,TRBJ1-2,TRBV5-8,NA,CASRRGRVLENGYTF,TGTGCCAGCAGGCGGGGGCGCGTGCTGGAGAATGGCTACACCTTC
NA,TRBJ2-7,TRBV9,NA,CASSKVAEGYEQYF,TGTGCCAGCAGCAAGGTAGCTGAGGGCTACGAGCAGTACTTC